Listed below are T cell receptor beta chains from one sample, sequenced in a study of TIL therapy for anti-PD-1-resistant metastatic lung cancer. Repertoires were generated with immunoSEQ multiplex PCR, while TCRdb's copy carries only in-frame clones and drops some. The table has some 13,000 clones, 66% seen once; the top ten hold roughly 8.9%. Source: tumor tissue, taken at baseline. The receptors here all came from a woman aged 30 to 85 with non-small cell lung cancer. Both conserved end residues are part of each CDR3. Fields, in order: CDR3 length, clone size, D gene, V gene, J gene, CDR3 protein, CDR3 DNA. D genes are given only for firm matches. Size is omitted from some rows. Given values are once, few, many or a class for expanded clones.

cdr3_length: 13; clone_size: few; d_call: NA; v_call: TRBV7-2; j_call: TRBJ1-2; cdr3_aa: CASSTSTRGGYTF; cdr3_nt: TGTGCCAGCAGCACCTCTACGAGGGGGGGCTACACCTTC
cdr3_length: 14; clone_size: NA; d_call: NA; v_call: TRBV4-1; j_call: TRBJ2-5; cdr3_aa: CASSHREFQETQYF; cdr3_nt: TGCGCCAGCAGTCACCGGGAGTTCCAAGAGACCCAGTACTTC
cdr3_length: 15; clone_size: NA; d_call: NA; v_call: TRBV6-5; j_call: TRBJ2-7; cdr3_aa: CASSYSLGAAYEQYF; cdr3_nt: TGTGCCAGCAGTTACTCGTTAGGGGCAGCCTACGAGCAGTACTTC
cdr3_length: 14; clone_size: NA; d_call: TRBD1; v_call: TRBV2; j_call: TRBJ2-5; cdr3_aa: CASGRDRGRLEQYF; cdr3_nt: TGTGCCAGCGGCCGGGACAGGGGGCGCCTAGAGCAGTACTTC
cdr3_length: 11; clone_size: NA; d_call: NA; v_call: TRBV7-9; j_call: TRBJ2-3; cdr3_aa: CASSNRNTQYF; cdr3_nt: TGTGCCAGCAGTAACCGTAATACGCAGTATTTT
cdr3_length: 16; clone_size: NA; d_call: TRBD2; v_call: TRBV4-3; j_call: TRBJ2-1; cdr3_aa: CASSQESLADYNEQFF; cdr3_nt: TGCGCCAGCAGCCAAGAAAGCCTAGCGGATTACAATGAGCAGTTCTTC
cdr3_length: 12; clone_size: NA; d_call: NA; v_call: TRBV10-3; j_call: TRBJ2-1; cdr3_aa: CAISDLYNEQFF; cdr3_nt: TGTGCCATCAGTGACCTATACAATGAGCAGTTCTTC
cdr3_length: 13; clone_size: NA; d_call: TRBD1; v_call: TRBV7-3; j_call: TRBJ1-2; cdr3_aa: CASSPGQGLGYTF; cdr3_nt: TGTGCCAGCAGCCCTGGACAGGGTCTGGGCTACACCTTC
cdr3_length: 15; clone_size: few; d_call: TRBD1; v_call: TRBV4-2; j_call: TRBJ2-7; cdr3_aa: CASGYYRGRIHEQYF; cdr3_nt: TGTGCCAGCGGATACTACAGGGGGCGCATCCACGAGCAGTACTTC
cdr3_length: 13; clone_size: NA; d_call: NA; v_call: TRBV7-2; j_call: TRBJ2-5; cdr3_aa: CASSRGRGGTQYF; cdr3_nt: TGTGCCAGCAGCCGGGGTAGGGGGGGGACCCAGTACTTC
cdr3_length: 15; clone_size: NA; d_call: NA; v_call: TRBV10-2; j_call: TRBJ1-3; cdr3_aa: CASSEGGTSGNTIYF; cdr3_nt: TGCGCCAGCAGTGAAGGTGGGACATCTGGAAACACCATATATTTT
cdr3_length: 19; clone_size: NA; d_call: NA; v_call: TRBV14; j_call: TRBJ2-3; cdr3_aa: CASSPYTSLAFRGTDTQYF; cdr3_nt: TGTGCCAGCAGCCCATACACGAGTTTAGCGTTCAGGGGCACAGATACGCAGTATTTT
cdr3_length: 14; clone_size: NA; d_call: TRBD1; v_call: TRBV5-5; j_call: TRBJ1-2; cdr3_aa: CASSVDRVGYGYTF; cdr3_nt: TGTGCCAGCAGCGTGGACAGGGTAGGCTATGGCTACACCTTC
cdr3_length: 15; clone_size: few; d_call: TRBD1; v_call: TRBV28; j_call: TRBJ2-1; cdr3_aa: CASSKGQGLYNEQFF; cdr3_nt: TGTGCCAGCAGTAAGGGACAGGGCCTCTACAATGAGCAGTTCTTC
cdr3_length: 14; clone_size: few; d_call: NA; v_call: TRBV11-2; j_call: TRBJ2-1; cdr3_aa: CASSLTPSYNEQFF; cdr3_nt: TGTGCCAGCAGCTTAACTCCCTCCTACAATGAGCAGTTCTTC
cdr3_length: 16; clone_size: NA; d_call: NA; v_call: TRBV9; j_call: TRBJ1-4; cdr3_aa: CASSRETATTNEKLFF; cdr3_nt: TGTGCCAGCAGCAGGGAAACAGCAACAACTAATGAAAAACTGTTTTTT
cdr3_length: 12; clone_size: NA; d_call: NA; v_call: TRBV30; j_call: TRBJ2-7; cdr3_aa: CAWSRDVYEQYF; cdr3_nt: TGTGCCTGGAGTAGGGACGTTTACGAGCAGTACTTC
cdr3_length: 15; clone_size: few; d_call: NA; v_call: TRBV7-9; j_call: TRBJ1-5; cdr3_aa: CASSPGLDSNQPQHF; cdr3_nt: TGTGCCAGCAGCCCTGGACTGGATAGCAATCAGCCCCAGCATTTT
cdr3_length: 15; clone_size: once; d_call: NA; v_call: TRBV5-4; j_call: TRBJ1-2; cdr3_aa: CASSWEGPNTSGYTF; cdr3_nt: TGTGCCAGCAGCTGGGAGGGGCCCAACACGAGTGGCTACACCTTC
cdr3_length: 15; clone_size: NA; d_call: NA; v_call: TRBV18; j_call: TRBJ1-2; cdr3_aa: CASSPSRGTVYGYTF; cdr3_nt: TGTGCCAGCTCACCGTCCCGAGGCACGGTCTATGGCTACACCTTC
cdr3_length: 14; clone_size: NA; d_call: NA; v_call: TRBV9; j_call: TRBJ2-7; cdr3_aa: CASSVDPSSYEQYF; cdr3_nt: TGTGCCAGCAGCGTAGATCCTAGCTCCTACGAGCAGTACTTC
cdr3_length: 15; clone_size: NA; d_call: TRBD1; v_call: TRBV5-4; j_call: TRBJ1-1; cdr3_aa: CASSLGQGGYTEAFF; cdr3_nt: TGTGCCAGCAGCTTAGGACAGGGTGGGTACACTGAAGCTTTCTTT
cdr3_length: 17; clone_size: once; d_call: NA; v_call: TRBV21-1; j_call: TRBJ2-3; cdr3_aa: CASSKHNTQRSTDTQYF; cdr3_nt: TGTGCCAGCAGCAAACACAACACCCAGAGGAGCACAGATACGCAGTATTTT
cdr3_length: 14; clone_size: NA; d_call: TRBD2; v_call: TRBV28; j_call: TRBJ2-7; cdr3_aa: CASRPDGGGYEQYF; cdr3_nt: TGTGCCAGCAGACCTGATGGGGGGGGGTACGAGCAGTACTTC
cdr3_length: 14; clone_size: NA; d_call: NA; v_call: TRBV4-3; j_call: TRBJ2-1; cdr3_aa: CASSQEYPYNEQFF; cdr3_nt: TGCGCCAGCAGCCAAGAGTACCCCTACAATGAGCAGTTCTTC
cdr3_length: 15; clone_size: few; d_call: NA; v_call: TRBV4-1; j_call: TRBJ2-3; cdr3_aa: CASSLRSAGTDTQYF; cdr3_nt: TGCGCCAGCAGCCTTCGGAGCGCAGGCACAGATACGCAGTATTTT
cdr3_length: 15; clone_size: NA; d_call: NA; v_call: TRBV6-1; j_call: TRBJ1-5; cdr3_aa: CASSDQRDVNQPQHF; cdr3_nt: TGTGCCAGCAGTGACCAGAGGGACGTTAATCAGCCCCAGCATTTT
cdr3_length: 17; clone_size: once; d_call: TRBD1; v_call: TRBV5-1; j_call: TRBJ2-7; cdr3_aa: CASSLAPPGQPSYEQYF; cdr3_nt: TGCGCCAGCAGCTTGGCCCCACCGGGACAGCCTTCCTACGAGCAGTACTTC
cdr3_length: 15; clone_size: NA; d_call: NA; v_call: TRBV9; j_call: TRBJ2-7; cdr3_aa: CASSQAWGGSYEQYF; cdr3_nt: TGTGCCAGCAGCCAAGCCTGGGGCGGATCCTACGAGCAGTACTTC
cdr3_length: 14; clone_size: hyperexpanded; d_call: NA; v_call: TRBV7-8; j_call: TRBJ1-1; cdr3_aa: CASSPLGGSTEAFF; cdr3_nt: TGTGCCAGCAGCCCACTCGGTGGGAGTACTGAAGCTTTCTTT
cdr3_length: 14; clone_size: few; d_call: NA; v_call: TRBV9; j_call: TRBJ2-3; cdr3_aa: CASSVSGGTDTQYF; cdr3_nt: TGTGCCAGCAGCGTATCGGGGGGCACAGATACGCAGTATTTT
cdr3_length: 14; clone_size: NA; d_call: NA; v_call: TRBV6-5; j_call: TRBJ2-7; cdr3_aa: CASSYPKDTYEQYF; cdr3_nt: TGTGCCAGCAGTTACCCTAAGGACACCTACGAGCAGTACTTC
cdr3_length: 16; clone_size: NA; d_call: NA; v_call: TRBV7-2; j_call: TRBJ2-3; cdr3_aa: CASSLRAGVSTDTQYF; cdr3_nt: TGTGCCAGCAGCTTAAGGGCAGGGGTAAGCACAGATACGCAGTATTTT
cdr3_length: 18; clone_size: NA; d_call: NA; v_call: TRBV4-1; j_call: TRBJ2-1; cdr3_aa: CASSPHASRGHNYNEQFF; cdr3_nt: TGCGCCAGCAGCCCTCACGCCTCCCGAGGACATAACTACAATGAGCAGTTCTTC
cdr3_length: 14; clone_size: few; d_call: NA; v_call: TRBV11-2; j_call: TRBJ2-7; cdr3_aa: CASSLPRTHYEQYF; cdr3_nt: TGTGCCAGCAGCCTGCCCCGCACTCACTACGAGCAGTACTTC
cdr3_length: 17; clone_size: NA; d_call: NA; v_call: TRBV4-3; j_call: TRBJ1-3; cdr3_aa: CASSQELYRASGNTIYF; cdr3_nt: TGCGCCAGCAGCCAAGAGTTGTACAGGGCCTCTGGAAACACCATATATTTT
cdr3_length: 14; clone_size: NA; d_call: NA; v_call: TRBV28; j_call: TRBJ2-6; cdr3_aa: CASNGGAGANVLTF; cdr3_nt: TGTGCCAGCAATGGAGGGGCCGGGGCCAACGTCCTGACTTTC
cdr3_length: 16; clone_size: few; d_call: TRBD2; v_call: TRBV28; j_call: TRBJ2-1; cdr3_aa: CASSYSGTSGRVEQFF; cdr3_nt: TGTGCCAGCAGTTATTCCGGGACTAGCGGGAGGGTTGAGCAGTTCTTC
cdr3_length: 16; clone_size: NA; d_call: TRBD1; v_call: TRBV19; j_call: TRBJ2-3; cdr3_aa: CASSTPQGAGTDTQYF; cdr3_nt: TGTGCCAGTAGTACCCCACAGGGGGCCGGCACAGATACGCAGTATTTT
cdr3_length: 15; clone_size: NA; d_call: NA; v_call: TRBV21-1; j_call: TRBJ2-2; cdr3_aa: CASSKKRGNTGELFF; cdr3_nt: TGTGCCAGCAGCAAAAAACGGGGTAACACCGGGGAGCTGTTTTTT
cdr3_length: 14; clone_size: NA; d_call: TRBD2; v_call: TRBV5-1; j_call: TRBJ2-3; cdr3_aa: CASSRGGEADTQYF; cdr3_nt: TGCGCCAGCAGCCGTGGGGGGGAGGCAGATACGCAGTATTTT
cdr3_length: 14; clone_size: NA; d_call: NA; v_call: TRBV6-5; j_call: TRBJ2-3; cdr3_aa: CASRPGQSTNTQYF; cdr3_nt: TGTGCCAGCAGACCGGGACAATCCACAAATACGCAGTATTTT